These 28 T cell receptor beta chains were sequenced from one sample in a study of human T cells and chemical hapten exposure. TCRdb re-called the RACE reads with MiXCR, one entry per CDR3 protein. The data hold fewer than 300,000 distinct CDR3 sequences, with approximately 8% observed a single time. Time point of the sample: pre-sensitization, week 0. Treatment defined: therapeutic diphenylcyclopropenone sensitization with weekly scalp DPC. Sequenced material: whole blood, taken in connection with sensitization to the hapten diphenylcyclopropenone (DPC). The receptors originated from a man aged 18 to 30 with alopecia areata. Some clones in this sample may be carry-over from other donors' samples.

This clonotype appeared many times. DNA of the CDR3: TGTGCCAGCAGTTACCACCCGGGACAGGTTCCCTACGAGCAGTACGTC. It translates to CASSYHPGQVPYEQYV. The V call is TRBV6-2 or TRBV6-3, the J call TRBJ2-7, with 8 bases matching TRBD1. Germline loops: CDR1 MNHEY, CDR2 SVGEGT. CDR3 length equals 16 residues. V shed 2 bases and J 2 bases; nucleotides not matched to a gene: 8.

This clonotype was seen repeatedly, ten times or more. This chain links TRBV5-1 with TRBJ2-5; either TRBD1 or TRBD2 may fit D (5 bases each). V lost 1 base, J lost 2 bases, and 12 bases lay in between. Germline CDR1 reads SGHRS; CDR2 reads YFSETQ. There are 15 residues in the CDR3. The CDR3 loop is CASSLTGASQETQYF. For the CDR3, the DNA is TGCGCCAGCAGCTTGACCGGGGCATCACAAGAGACCCAGTACTTC.

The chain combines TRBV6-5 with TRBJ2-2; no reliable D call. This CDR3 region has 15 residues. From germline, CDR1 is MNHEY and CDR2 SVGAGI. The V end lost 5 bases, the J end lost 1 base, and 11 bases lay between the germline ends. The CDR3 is CASSELTVNTGELFF. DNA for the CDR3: TGTGCCAGCAGTGAGCTGACTGTGAACACCGGGGAGCTGTTTTTT.

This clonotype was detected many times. CDR3 region: CASSLAGTAYEQYF. The CDR3 bases are TGTGCCAGCAGCTTAGCCGGGACAGCCTACGAGCAGTACTTC. The chain recombines TRBV7-8 with TRBJ2-7, with 7 bases fitting TRBD1. Trimming cost V 0 bases and J 2 bases; bases outside gene matches: 1. Germline CDR1 is SGHVS and CDR2 is FQNEAQ. The CDR3 contains 14 residues.

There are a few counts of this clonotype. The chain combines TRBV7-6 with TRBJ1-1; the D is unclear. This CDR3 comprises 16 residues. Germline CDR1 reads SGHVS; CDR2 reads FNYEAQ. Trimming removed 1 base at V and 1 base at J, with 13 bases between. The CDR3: CASSLDLQTQNTEAFF. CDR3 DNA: TGTGCCAGCAGCTTAGATCTGCAGACCCAGAACACTGAAGCTTTCTTT. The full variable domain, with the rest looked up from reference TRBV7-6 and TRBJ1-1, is GAGVSQSPRYKVTKRGQDVALRCDPISGHVSLYWYRQALGQGPEFLTYFNYEAQQDKSGLPNDRFSAERPEGSISTLTIQRTEQRDSAMYRCASSLDLQTQNTEAFFGQGTRLTVV.

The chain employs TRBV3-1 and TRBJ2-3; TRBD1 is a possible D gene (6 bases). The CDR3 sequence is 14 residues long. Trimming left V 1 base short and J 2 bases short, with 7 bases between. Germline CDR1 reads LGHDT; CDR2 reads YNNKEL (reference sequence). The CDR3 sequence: CASSQGTATDTQYF. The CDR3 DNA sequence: TGTGCCAGCAGCCAAGGGACAGCCACAGATACGCAGTATTTT.

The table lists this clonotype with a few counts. CDR3 loop: CASRTNGVTYSGANVLTF. The DNA for the CDR3 is TGTGCCAGCAGGACCAACGGGGTAACTTACTCTGGGGCCAACGTCCTGACTTTC. The chain links TRBV28 to TRBJ2-6; weak D call: TRBD2 (5 bases). CDR3 length equals 18 residues. Between the trimmed V and J ends, which lost 6 bases and 0 bases, there was a span of 18 bases. Looked up from germline, CDR1 is MDHEN and CDR2 is SYDVKM.

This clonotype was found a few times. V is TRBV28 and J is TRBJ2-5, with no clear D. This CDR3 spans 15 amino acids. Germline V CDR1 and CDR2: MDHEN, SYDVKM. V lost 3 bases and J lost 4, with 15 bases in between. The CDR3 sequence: CASSFREKWRETQYF. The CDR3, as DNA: TGTGCCAGCAGTTTCCGTGAAAAATGGAGAGAGACCCAGTACTTC.

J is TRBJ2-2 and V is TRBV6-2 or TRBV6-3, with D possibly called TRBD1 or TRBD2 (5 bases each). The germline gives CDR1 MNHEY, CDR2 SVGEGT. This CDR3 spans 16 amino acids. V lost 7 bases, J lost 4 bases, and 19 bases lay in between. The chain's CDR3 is CASTRGQGEGTGELFF. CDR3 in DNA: TGTGCCAGCACCAGAGGTCAGGGCGAGGGCACCGGGGAGCTGTTTTTT.

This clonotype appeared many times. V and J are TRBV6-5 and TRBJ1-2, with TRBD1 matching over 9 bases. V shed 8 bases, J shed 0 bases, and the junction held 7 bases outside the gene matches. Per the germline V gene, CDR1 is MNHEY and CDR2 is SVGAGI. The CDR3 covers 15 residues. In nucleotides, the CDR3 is TGTGCCAGCGGGACAGGGATTCAAGCTAACTATGGCTACACCTTC. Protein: CASGTGIQANYGYTF.

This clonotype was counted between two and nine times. The chain's CDR3 is CASSLLSGGQETQYF. CDR3 in DNA: TGTGCCAGCAGTTTACTTTCTGGAGGCCAAGAGACCCAGTACTTC. The gene calls are TRBV12-3 or TRBV12-4 and TRBJ2-5; D perhaps matches TRBD2 (5 bases). The CDR3 runs 15 residues. Trimming stripped 2 bases from V and 1 base from J, with 11 bases between.

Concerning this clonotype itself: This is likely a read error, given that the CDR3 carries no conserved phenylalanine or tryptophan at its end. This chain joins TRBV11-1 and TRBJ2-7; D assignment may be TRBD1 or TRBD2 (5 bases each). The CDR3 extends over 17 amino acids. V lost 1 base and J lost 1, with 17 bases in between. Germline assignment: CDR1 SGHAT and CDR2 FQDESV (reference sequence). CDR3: CASSLGWLRDRSYEQYS. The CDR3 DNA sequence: TGTGCCAGCAGCTTAGGTTGGCTCCGGGACCGATCCTACGAGCAGTACTCC.

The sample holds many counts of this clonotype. The CDR3 DNA is TGCGCCAGCAGCATACGACAGGGGAATGGTGAGCAGTTCTTC. It yields the protein CASSIRQGNGEQFF. This chain joins TRBV5-1 and TRBJ2-1, with 8 bases aligning to TRBD1. CDR1 and CDR2 (germline): SGHRS, YFSETQ. Trimming cost V 4 bases and J 9 bases; bases outside gene matches: 9. The CDR3 runs to 14 residues.

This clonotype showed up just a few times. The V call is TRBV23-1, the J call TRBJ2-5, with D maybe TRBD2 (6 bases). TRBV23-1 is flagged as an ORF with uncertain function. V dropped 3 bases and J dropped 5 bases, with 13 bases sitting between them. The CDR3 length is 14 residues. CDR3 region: CASSQGLGGETQYF. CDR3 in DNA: TGCGCCAGCAGTCAGGGACTGGGTGGGGAGACCCAGTACTTC.

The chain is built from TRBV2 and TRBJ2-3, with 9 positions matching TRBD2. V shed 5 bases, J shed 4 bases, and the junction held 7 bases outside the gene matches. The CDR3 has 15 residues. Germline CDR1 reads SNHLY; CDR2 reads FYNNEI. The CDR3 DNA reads TGTGCCAGCAGTAGTAGCGGGGGCGGGGCAGATACGCAGTATTTT. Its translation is CASSSSGGGADTQYF.

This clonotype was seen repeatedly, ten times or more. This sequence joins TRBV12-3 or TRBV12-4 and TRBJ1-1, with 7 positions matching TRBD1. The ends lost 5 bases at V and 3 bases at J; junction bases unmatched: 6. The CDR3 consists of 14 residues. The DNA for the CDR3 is TGTGCCAGCAGTAGGGGACAGTCGGACACTGAAGCTTTCTTT. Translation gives CASSRGQSDTEAFF.

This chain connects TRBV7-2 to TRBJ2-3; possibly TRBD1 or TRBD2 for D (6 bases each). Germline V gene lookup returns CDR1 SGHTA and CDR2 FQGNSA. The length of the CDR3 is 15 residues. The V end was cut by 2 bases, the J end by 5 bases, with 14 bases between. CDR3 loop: CASSLRGLTRDTQYF. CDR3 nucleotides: TGTGCCAGCAGCTTACGGGGGCTAACAAGAGATACGCAGTATTTT. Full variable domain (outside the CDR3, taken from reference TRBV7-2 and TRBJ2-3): GAGVSQSPSNKVTEKGKDVELRCDPISGHTALYWYRQSLGQGLEFLIYFQGNSAPDKSGLPSDRFSAERTGGSVSTLTIQRTQQEDSAVYLCASSLRGLTRDTQYFGPGTRLTVL.

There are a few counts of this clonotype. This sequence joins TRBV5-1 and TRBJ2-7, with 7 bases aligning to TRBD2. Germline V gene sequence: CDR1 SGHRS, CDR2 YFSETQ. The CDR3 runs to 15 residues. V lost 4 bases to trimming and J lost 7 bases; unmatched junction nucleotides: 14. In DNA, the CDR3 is TGCGCCAGCAGCCAACAGACTAGCCTGGCTGGGGAGCAGTACTTC. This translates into CASSQQTSLAGEQYF. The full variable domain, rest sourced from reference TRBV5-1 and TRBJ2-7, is KAGVTQTPRYLIKTRGQQVTLSCSPISGHRSVSWYQQTPGQGLQFLFEYFSETQRNKGNFPGRFSGRQFSNSRSEMNVSTLELGDSALYLCASSQQTSLAGEQYFGPGTRLTVT.

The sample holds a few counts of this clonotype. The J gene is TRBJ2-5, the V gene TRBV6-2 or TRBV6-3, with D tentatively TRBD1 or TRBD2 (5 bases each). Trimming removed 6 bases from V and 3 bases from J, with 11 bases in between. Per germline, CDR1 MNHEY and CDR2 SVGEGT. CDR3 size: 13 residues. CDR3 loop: CASSGQGEETQYF. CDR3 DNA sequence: TGTGCCAGCAGCGGCCAGGGAGAAGAGACCCAGTACTTC.

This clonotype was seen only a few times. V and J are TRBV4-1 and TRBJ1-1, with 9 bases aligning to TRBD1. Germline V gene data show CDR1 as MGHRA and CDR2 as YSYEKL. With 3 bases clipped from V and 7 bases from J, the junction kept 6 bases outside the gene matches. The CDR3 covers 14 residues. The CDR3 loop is CASSQWTGDDEAFF. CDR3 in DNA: TGCGCCAGCAGCCAGTGGACAGGGGATGATGAAGCTTTCTTT.

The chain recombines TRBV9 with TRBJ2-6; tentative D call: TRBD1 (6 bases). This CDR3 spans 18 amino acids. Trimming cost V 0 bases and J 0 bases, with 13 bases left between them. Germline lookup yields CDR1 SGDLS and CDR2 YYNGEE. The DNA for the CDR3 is TGTGCCAGCAGCGTAGTTGACAGGCCCACCTCTGGGGCCAACGTCCTGACTTTC. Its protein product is CASSVVDRPTSGANVLTF.

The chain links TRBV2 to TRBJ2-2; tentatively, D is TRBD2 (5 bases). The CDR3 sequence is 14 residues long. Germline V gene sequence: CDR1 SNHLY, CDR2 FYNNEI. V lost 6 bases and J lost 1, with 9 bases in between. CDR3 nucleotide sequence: TGTGCCAGCAGCGAAAGCGGGAACACCGGGGAGCTGTTTTTT. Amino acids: CASSESGNTGELFF.

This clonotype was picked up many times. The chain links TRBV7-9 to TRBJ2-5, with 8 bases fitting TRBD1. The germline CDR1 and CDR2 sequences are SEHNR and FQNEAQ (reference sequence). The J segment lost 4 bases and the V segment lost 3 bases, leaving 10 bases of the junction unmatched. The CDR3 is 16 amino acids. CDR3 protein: CASSFLGQGGGETQYF. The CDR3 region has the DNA TGTGCCAGCAGCTTTCTCGGACAGGGAGGTGGAGAGACCCAGTACTTC. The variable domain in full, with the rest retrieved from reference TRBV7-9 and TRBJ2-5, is DTGVSQNPRHKITKRGQNVTFRCDPISEHNRLYWYRQTLGQGPEFLTYFQNEAQLEKSRLLSDRFSAERPKGSFSTLEIQRTEQGDSAMYLCASSFLGQGGGETQYFGPGTRLLVL.

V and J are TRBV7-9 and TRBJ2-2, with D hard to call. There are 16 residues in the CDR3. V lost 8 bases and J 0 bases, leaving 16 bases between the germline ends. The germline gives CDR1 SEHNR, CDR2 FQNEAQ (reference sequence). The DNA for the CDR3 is TGTGCCAGCCCTAACCCGGAAAACGCGAACACCGGGGAGCTGTTTTTT. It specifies CASPNPENANTGELFF. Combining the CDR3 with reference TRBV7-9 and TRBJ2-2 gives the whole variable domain DTGVSQNPRHKITKRGQNVTFRCDPISEHNRLYWYRQTLGQGPEFLTYFQNEAQLEKSRLLSDRFSAERPKGSFSTLEIQRTEQGDSAMYLCASPNPENANTGELFFGEGSRLTVL.

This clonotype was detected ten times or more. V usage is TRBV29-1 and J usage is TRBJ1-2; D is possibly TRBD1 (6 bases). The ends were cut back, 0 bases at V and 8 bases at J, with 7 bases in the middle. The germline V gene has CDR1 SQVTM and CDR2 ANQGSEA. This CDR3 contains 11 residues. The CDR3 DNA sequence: TGCAGCGTTGAAGACAGGGGCGGCTACACCTTC. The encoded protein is CSVEDRGGYTF.

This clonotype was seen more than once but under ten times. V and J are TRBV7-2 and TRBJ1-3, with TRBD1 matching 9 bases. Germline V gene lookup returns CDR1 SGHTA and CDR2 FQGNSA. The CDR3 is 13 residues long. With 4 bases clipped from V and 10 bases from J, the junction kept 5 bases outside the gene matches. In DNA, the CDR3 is TGTGCCAGCAGCTCAGACAGGGGGAATACCATATATTTT. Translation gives CASSSDRGNTIYF.

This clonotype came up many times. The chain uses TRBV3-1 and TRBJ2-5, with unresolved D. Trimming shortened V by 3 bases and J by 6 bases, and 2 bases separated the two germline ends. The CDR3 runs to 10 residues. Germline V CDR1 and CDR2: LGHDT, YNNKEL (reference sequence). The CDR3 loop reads CASSQKTQYF. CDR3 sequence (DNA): TGTGCCAGCAGCCAGAAGACCCAGTACTTC.

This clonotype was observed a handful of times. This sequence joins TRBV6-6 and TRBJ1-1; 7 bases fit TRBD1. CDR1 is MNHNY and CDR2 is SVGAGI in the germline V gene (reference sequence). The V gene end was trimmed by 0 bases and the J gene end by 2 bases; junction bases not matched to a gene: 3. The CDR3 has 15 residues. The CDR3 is CASSYSSGGNTEAFF. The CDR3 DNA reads TGTGCCAGCAGTTACTCATCAGGGGGAAACACTGAAGCTTTCTTT.